The 2 T cell receptor beta chains below were found in one sample sequenced in a study of blood T cell repertoires in COVID-19. Profiling relied on immunoSEQ multiplex PCR, and the TCRdb table lists in-frame clones only, not all of them. The sample yields some 160,000 clones, roughly 75% seen once. The sequencing input was peripheral blood. The receptors were gathered from a man aged 65 to 79 with active or convalescent COVID-19.

V and J are TRBV7-6 and TRBJ2-2, with D tentatively TRBD2 (6 bases). V lost 1 base and J lost 4, with 7 bases in between. This CDR3 region has 14 residues. The germline V gene encodes CDR1 SGHVS and CDR2 FNYEAQ. The chain's CDR3 is CASSLGTTTGELFF. The CDR3 DNA reads as TGTGCCAGCAGCTTAGGGACTACCACCGGGGAGCTGTTTTTT.

The genes are TRBV7-5 and TRBJ2-5; TRBD1 reflects the table's D call only, with no check against the DNA. TRBV7-5 is a known pseudogene. The CDR3 runs to 13 residues. CDR3 nucleotides: TGTGCCAGAAGCTTGTACAGGGAAGAGACCCAGTACTTC. As protein: CARSLYREETQYF.